This TCR beta chain was documented in a study of OX40 agonist ivuxolimab in advanced cancers. Broadly, across the study: Ivuxolimab, which targeted the costimulatory receptor OX40 (CD134), was an agonistic, fully human IgG2 monoclonal antibody. Of the roughly 51 patients in dose escalation, about 20 had hepatocellular carcinoma, roughly 15 had melanoma, 9 had renal cell carcinoma and 9 had head and neck cancer. Prior anti-PD-1, anti-PD-L1 or anti-CTLA-4 therapy was permitted, and about 40% of dose-escalation patients had received checkpoint inhibitors. Peripheral TCRbeta sequencing aimed to test whether ivuxolimab altered TCR sequence diversity and caused clonal T-cell expansion. In the dose-escalation cohort, around four fifths of patients were male, and the mean age was around 60 years, with a range of about 23 to 90. The paper reports the monotherapy dose-escalation portion (N of about 47 patients) of the phase I ivuxolimab trial. Intravenous ivuxolimab was administered to patients every 2 weeks at six dose levels: 0.01, 0.1, 0.3, 1.5, 3 and 10 mg/kg. Partial responses occurred in three dose-escalation patients, of whom one had hepatocellular carcinoma and two had cutaneous melanoma.

Patients with a history of autoimmune disease or receiving systemic immunosuppression were excluded from the trial. In every dose cohort, peripheral blood was drawn for TCR sequencing at baseline, cycle 4 day 1, and cycle 7 day 1. Samples were obtained from an open-label, multicenter, first-in-human phase I dose-escalation trial of ivuxolimab. Adults with locally advanced or metastatic melanoma, renal cell, hepatocellular, or head and neck squamous cell carcinoma were enrolled in the trial. Before TCR sequencing, CD4+ T cells and CD8+ T cells from peripheral blood were sorted into separate populations. For sequencing of the TCRbeta CDR3 region, genomic DNA was extracted from the sorted cells. TCRbeta CDR3 regions were sequenced using the immunoSEQ Assay. TCRdb obtained this table from immuneACCESS and retained in-frame rearrangements with V and J assigned. These tables miss some clones; where compared with another copy, unresolved V genes account for less than half of the shortfall, and the remainder is unexplained. The table for this sample lists 81,000 or so clones; 88% of them were counted only once. The ten most abundant clones make up less than 0.6% of the sample.

Turning to this clone: No cognate antigen has been identified for it. Base quality data are lacking; no much larger clone is found one base away.

Study-wide findings and limitations: The antigen specificity of the peripheral T cells that underwent clonal expansion was not determined. Partial responders in the 0.1-3.0 mg/kg groups had among the lowest normalized peripheral clonal expansion, especially among CD8+ T cells. Low levels of normalized T-cell clonal expansion were also seen in some patients who did not respond. On average, CD8+ T cells showed more expanded clones than CD4+ T cells after ivuxolimab. Clonal expansion of both CD4+ and CD8+ blood T cells was observed from baseline to week 6 at doses 0.1 to 3.0 mg/kg.

Inclusive of the bounding cysteine and phenylalanine, the CDR3 is 14 residues long. Only the CDR3 portion is preserved as DNA: 42 bases, with reading frame beginning at the first base. CDR1 and CDR2 (MNHNS, SASEGT) derive from the germline V gene. The V and J ends are trimmed by 7 bases and 2 bases, leaving 12 bases between them. The sequence is built from TRBV6-1 and TRBJ1-5, with TRBD1 tentatively as D gene (5 bases match). The sequence was collected from an adult with an advanced solid tumor such as melanoma, head and neck, liver or kidney cancer. The starting material was CD4+ or CD8+ T cells sorted from blood, obtained in a trial of the OX40 agonist ivuxolimab. The DNA is TGTGCCAGCACCTCTTCCAGGGGCAATCAGCCCCAGCATTTT. This is translated as CASTSSRGNQPQHF.